This TCR beta chain is drawn from a study of beta chain features in type 1 diabetes. Per the germline V gene, CDR1 is SEHNR and CDR2 is FQNEAQ (reference sequence). The CDR3 runs to 16 residues. Trimming removed 2 bases from V and 0 bases from J, with 13 bases in between. Expressed TCRB transcripts were sequenced because the entire RNA isolate underwent reverse transcription. Assay: immunoSEQ multiplex PCR; the TCRdb copy retains only in-frame clones and omits some. The repertoire holds over 700,000 clones, with about a sixth as singletons. This TCR derives from a woman aged 18-29 years in good health. The V and J genes are TRBV7-9 and TRBJ2-5, with a tentative D call TRBD2 (5 bases). Sequencing was done on a sample of naive CD4+ T cells from blood. CDR3 sequence: CASSLRGPSYQETQYF. The DNA of the CDR3 is TGTGCCAGCAGCTTAAGAGGGCCCTCGTACCAAGAGACCCAGTACTTC.